Presented here are 28 T cell receptor beta chains from one specimen sequenced in a study of blood T cell repertoires in COVID-19. Assay: immunoSEQ multiplex PCR; the TCRdb copy retains only in-frame clones and omits some. Counted here are some 120,000 clones, approximately 92% occurring once; the ten biggest clones make up around 30%. The sequencing sample was made of peripheral blood. The receptor source for this set is a man between 65 and 80 years old with active or convalescent COVID-19.

The chain couples TRBV2 to TRBJ2-1, with 9 bases aligning to TRBD2. This CDR3 has 14 amino acids. Germline assignment: CDR1 SNHLY and CDR2 FYNNEI. After removal of 11 bases from V and 0 bases from J, the junction contained 5 bases not matched to a gene. The CDR3 sequence is CAAGSGSSYNEQFF. The CDR3 bases are TGTGCCGCCGGTAGCGGGAGCTCCTACAATGAGCAGTTCTTC.

The J gene is TRBJ2-2, the V gene TRBV5-1, with 13 bases matching TRBD2. Losses at the gene ends were 4 bases for V and 7 bases for J; bases not matched to a gene: 7. CDR1 SGHRS and CDR2 YFSETQ come from the germline V gene. The CDR3 totals 16 residues. CDR3 nucleotide sequence: TGCGCCAGCAGCCCTGGGACTAGCGGGATTTTCGGGGAGCTGTTTTTT. Translating it yields CASSPGTSGIFGELFF.

A remark on this clone: Other DNA sequences in this specimen translate into the identical CDR3. The rearrangement joins TRBV19 to TRBJ2-7; TRBD1 agrees at 9 bases. The CDR3 runs 13 residues. From germline, CDR1 is LNHDA and CDR2 SQIVND (reference sequence). J lost 2 bases, V lost 9 bases, and 5 bases had no gene match. CDR3: CASSGTGTYEQYF. The CDR3 DNA follows: TGTGCCAGCTCCGGGACAGGGACCTACGAGCAGTACTTC.

V usage is TRBV19 and J usage is TRBJ2-5; tentative D call: TRBD2 (5 bases). From germline, CDR1 is LNHDA and CDR2 SQIVND (reference sequence). This CDR3 comprises 17 residues. V lost 5 bases, J lost 5 bases, and 24 bases lay in between. CDR3 loop: CASSFEGGGGFVETQYF. The CDR3 nucleotides read TGTGCCAGTAGTTTCGAGGGCGGCGGCGGGTTCGTCGAGACCCAGTACTTC.

The sample holds one count of this clone. The chain has TRBV12-3 or TRBV12-4 and TRBJ2-1; 10 bases map to TRBD2. V was pared by 8 bases and J by 8 bases, with 6 bases of the junction left unmatched. This CDR3 has 13 amino acids. CDR3 sequence reads: CASEREGVYEQFF. Here the CDR3 DNA reads TGTGCCAGCGAGCGGGAGGGGGTTTATGAGCAGTTCTTC.

The chain links TRBV28 to TRBJ1-5, with 8 positions matching TRBD1. The V and J ends lost 4 bases and 0 bases, in that order; junction bases with no gene match: 8. Germline values: CDR1 MDHEN, CDR2 SYDVKM. The CDR3 contains 17 residues. Written as DNA, the CDR3 is TGTGCCAGCAGTTCACCTGGGACAGGATATAGCAATCAGCCCCAGCATTTT. Its protein product is CASSSPGTGYSNQPQHF.

The V call is TRBV19, the J call TRBJ1-5; 8 nucleotides agree with TRBD1. V lost 4 bases and J lost 5; bases outside the gene matches: 7. There are 15 residues in the CDR3. Germline assignment: CDR1 LNHDA and CDR2 SQIVND (reference sequence). The CDR3 sequence: CASSKGRGQDQPQHF. CDR3 DNA sequence: TGTGCCAGTAGTAAGGGCAGGGGGCAGGATCAGCCCCAGCATTTT.

V usage is TRBV29-1 and J usage is TRBJ2-5; TRBD1 matches at 7 bases. The CDR3 has 15 residues. The ends lost 6 bases at V and 5 bases at J; junction bases unmatched: 15. The germline V gene has CDR1 SQVTM and CDR2 ANQGSEA. CDR3 sequence: CSVTPGTGVGETQYF. The CDR3 DNA sequence: TGCAGCGTCACCCCTGGAACAGGGGTGGGGGAGACCCAGTACTTC.

The DNA of the CDR3 is TGTGCCAGCAGCCCCGGAGGAGGGCAGCCCCAGCATTTT. This sequence encodes CASSPGGGQPQHF. This chain joins TRBV12-3 or TRBV12-4 and TRBJ1-5, with unresolved D. Trimming took 6 bases from V and 7 from J, leaving 13 bases between them. CDR3 length: 13 amino acids.

The rearrangement joins TRBV5-1 to TRBJ1-3; D is undetermined. Trimming took off 1 base at V and 0 bases at J, with 11 bases between the two ends. The germline V gene encodes CDR1 SGHRS and CDR2 YFSETQ. The CDR3 consists of 16 residues. The CDR3 region has the DNA TGCGCCAGCAGCTTGCTTGCGCGGGACTCTGGAAACACCATATATTTT. The encoded protein is CASSLLARDSGNTIYF.

This clone was seen a single time. The chain combines TRBV23-1 with TRBJ2-3; 8 nucleotides align to TRBD1. TRBV23-1 is noted as an ORF with a role that remains uncertain. V trimming: 3 bases; J trimming: 1 base; junction bases outside the gene matches: 0. This CDR3 has 14 residues. Here the CDR3 DNA reads TGCGCCAGCAGTCAGGGACAGGGCACAGATACGCAGTATTTT. Amino acids: CASSQGQGTDTQYF.

The chain uses TRBV23-1 and TRBJ2-2; D might be TRBD2 (5 bases). TRBV23-1 qualifies as an ORF whose function is uncertain. The CDR3 has 13 amino acids. Trimming took off 3 bases at V and 5 bases at J, with 7 bases between the two ends. The CDR3 DNA follows: TGCGCCAGCAGTCAGGAGGTGACCGGGGAGCTGTTTTTT. As protein: CASSQEVTGELFF.

The chain carries TRBV24-1 and TRBJ2-1; 9 bases are a match to TRBD2. CDR1 KGHDR and CDR2 SFDVKD come from the germline V gene. This CDR3 is 16 amino acids long. V was clipped by 3 bases and J by 2 bases; unmatched bases: 4. Here the CDR3 DNA reads TGTGCCACCAGTGATAATGCGGGAGGGACCTACAATGAGCAGTTCTTC. The encoded protein is CATSDNAGGTYNEQFF.

The chain is built from TRBV5-1 and TRBJ2-1; TRBD1 might be the D (6 bases). The V gene's germline CDR1 is SGHRS and CDR2 YFSETQ. The length of the CDR3 is 15 residues. The V gene lost 4 bases and the J gene lost 4 bases, with 15 bases spanning the gap. CDR3 region: CASSVQGSGYNEQFF. DNA for the CDR3: TGCGCCAGCAGCGTACAGGGCTCGGGGTACAATGAGCAGTTCTTC.

The chain recombines TRBV3-1 (or the pseudogene TRBV3-2) with TRBJ2-2; maybe TRBD1 (6 bases). The V and J ends lost 5 bases and 0 bases respectively, with 13 bases between them. The CDR3 spans 16 residues. Germline V lookup: CDR1 LGHDT, CDR2 YNNKEL (reference sequence). CDR3: CASSYLGHTNTGELFF. In DNA form, the CDR3 reads TGTGCCAGCAGCTACCTGGGACACACGAACACCGGGGAGCTGTTTTTT.

The gene calls are TRBV7-6 and TRBJ2-1; 14 bases are shared with TRBD2. The germline CDR1 and CDR2 sequences are SGHVS and FNYEAQ. This CDR3 spans 18 amino acids. Trimming at V came to 5 bases and at J to 5 bases, leaving 11 bases not matched to a gene. The CDR3 sequence is CASSRAGTSGSRDNEQFF. DNA for the CDR3: TGTGCCAGCAGCCGAGCCGGGACTAGCGGGAGTAGGGACAATGAGCAGTTCTTC.

The gene calls are TRBV5-8 and TRBJ2-3, with TRBD2 matching over 8 bases. The CDR3 loop spans 15 amino acids. Germline CDR1 and CDR2: SGHTS and YDEGEE. With V trimmed by 0 bases and J by 4 bases, 4 bases remained unmatched. The CDR3: CASSLALAASDTQYF. DNA for the CDR3: TGTGCCAGCAGCTTGGCACTAGCGGCGTCAGATACGCAGTATTTT. Full variable domain (rest looked up from reference TRBV5-8 and TRBJ2-3): EAGVTQSPTHLIKTRGQQATLRCSPISGHTSVYWYQQALGLGLQFLLWYDEGEERNRGNFPPRFSGRQFPNYSSELNVNALELEDSALYLCASSLALAASDTQYFGPGTRLTVL.

V usage is TRBV7-9 and J usage is TRBJ1-2; the D is unclear. Looked up from germline, CDR1 is SEHNR and CDR2 is FQNEAQ (reference sequence). This CDR3 is built from 11 residues. Trimming removed 5 bases at V and 7 bases at J, with 8 bases between. The CDR3 coding sequence is TGTGCCAGCAGCGCCCGGGGTGGCTACACCTTC. Translation gives CASSARGGYTF.

J is TRBJ2-1 and V is TRBV4-2; D perhaps matches TRBD2 (6 bases). Germline-derived CDR1 and CDR2 are LGHNA and YNFKEQ. The germline V and J ends were trimmed by 5 bases and 8 bases, with 19 bases remaining between them. The CDR3 extends over 15 amino acids. CDR3 amino acids: CASSSTGLHRDEQFF. The CDR3, as DNA: TGTGCCAGCAGCTCTACGGGACTGCACCGCGATGAGCAGTTCTTC.

This chain uses TRBV19 with TRBJ2-3; the D gene is possibly TRBD2 (5 bases). V was cut by 4 bases and J by 6 bases, with 14 bases left in between. The CDR3 sequence is 14 residues long. Germline-derived CDR1 and CDR2 are LNHDA and SQIVND (reference sequence). The CDR3 region has the DNA TGTGCCAGTAGTAGAGGGAGAGGGATGGATACGCAGTATTTT. The encoded protein is CASSRGRGMDTQYF.

The rearrangement joins TRBV19 to TRBJ2-7, with 7 bases identical to TRBD1. Germline V gives CDR1 LNHDA, CDR2 SQIVND (reference sequence). V gave up 7 bases and J gave up 5 bases; unmatched junction bases: 17. This CDR3 has 16 amino acids. CDR3 nucleotides: TGTGCCAGTACAAGGGGGTCCAGGACAGGAGTTGACGAGCAGTACTTC. Its protein is CASTRGSRTGVDEQYF.

This chain links TRBV6-6 with TRBJ2-7, with TRBD2 matching 7 bases. CDR3 length equals 15 residues. Unmatched junction bases numbered 13, after V lost 6 bases and J lost 5 bases. Germline CDR1 is MNHNY and CDR2 is SVGAGI (reference sequence). CDR3 sequence (DNA): TGTGCCAGCAGCCATGCGGCGGGAGTACGCAACGAGCAGTACTTC. Translation: CASSHAAGVRNEQYF.

The rearrangement uses TRBV7-9 and TRBJ1-2, with D perhaps matching TRBD1 (5 bases). Deletions cut 5 bases from V and 3 bases from J, with 22 bases between. The CDR3 sequence is 17 residues long. The germline V gene has CDR1 SEHNR and CDR2 FQNEAQ (reference sequence). CDR3 nucleotides: TGTGCCAGCAGCCCCAAAAGCGGGATTCAGGGATACTATGGCTACACCTTC. Encoded protein: CASSPKSGIQGYYGYTF.

This chain uses TRBV6-5 with TRBJ2-7; a possible D gene is TRBD2 (5 bases). Trimming took off 5 bases at V and 2 bases at J, with 13 bases between the two ends. In germline, CDR1 is MNHEY, CDR2 SVGAGI. CDR3 length equals 14 residues. The CDR3 DNA follows: TGTGCCAGCAGTCGGAGGACCGACGCCTACGAGCAGTACTTC. Amino acid sequence: CASSRRTDAYEQYF.

CDR3 in amino acids: CASSRGLTEAFF. CDR3 DNA: TGTGCCAGTAGTAGGGGCCTCACTGAAGCTTTCTTT. V gene TRBV19 combines with J gene TRBJ1-1, with D possibly TRBD1 on 5 matching bases. The CDR3 spans 12 residues. CDR1 LNHDA and CDR2 SQIVND come from the germline V gene (reference sequence). V was cut by 4 bases and J by 4 bases, with 7 bases left in between.

The chain joins TRBV6-2 or TRBV6-3 to TRBJ1-2; 8 nucleotides align to TRBD1. Losses at the gene ends were 1 base for V and 0 bases for J; bases not matched to a gene: 1. This CDR3 has 15 residues. Germline V gene data show CDR1 as MNHEY and CDR2 as SVGEGT. This CDR3 reads CASSYLDRANYGYTF. The CDR3 bases are TGTGCCAGCAGTTACTTGGACAGGGCTAACTATGGCTACACCTTC.

This clone was picked up one time. This chain connects TRBV28 to TRBJ1-4, with D possibly matching TRBD1 (5 bases). The CDR3 is 13 residues long. Trimming left V 7 bases short and J 8 bases short, with 14 bases between. Germline V gives CDR1 MDHEN, CDR2 SYDVKM. CDR3 coding DNA: TGTGCCAGCAAGGGGCAGGGAACAGAAAAACTGTTTTTT. Translation gives CASKGQGTEKLFF.

The gene calls are TRBV9 and TRBJ2-7; 7 nucleotides match TRBD2. The CDR3 runs 14 residues. The J segment lost 2 bases and the V segment lost 3 bases, leaving 5 bases of the junction unmatched. CDR1 is SGDLS and CDR2 is YYNGEE in the germline V gene. CDR3 nucleotide sequence: TGTGCCAGCAGCGGTACTAGCGCAGCCTACGAGCAGTACTTC. It encodes CASSGTSAAYEQYF.